Each of the 25 T cell receptor beta chains below was sequenced from the same sample in a study of shared clonotypes between healthy human individuals. Here immunoSEQ multiplex PCR was the method, and the copy in TCRdb shows in-frame clones only, minus some. The profile shows under 1,100,000 clones, roughly 80% of them singletons. Sequencing input: memory CD4+ T cells sorted from blood. This sample's subset: CD45RA-negative fraction. These receptors were taken from a man between 18 and 35 years old in good health.

This sequence joins TRBV19 and TRBJ1-2; D not certain. Trimming pared 1 base from V and 8 bases from J, leaving 8 bases between. This CDR3 region has 12 residues. Germline CDR1 is LNHDA and CDR2 is SQIVND (reference sequence). CDR3 loop: CASSIAEGGYTF. CDR3 DNA sequence: TGTGCCAGTAGTATAGCCGAGGGAGGCTACACCTTC. Complete variable domain (other parts from reference TRBV19 and TRBJ1-2): DGGITQSPKYLFRKEGQNVTLSCEQNLNHDAMYWYRQDPGQGLRLIYYSQIVNDFQKGDIAEGYSVSREKKESFPLTVTSAQKNPTAFYLCASSIAEGGYTFGSGTRLTVV.

The chain has TRBV6-5 and TRBJ2-7; 13 bases are a match to TRBD2. V shed 6 bases, J shed 9 bases, and the junction held 11 bases outside the gene matches. Germline values: CDR1 MNHEY, CDR2 SVGAGI. The CDR3 is 15 residues long. CDR3 DNA: TGTGCCAGCAGCCGGGGACTAGCGGGGAGTTCCGCGCAGTACTTC. This sequence encodes CASSRGLAGSSAQYF.

This chain uses TRBV6-5 with TRBJ2-3; TRBD2 aligns across 8 bases. The germline V gene encodes CDR1 MNHEY and CDR2 SVGAGI. This CDR3 is 13 amino acids long. J lost 8 bases, V lost 7 bases, and 8 bases had no gene match. DNA of the CDR3: TGTGCCAGCACCGGGACTAGTGTTGGTACGCAGTATTTT. It yields the protein CASTGTSVGTQYF.

This chain connects TRBV12-5 to TRBJ1-5; TRBD1 might be the D (5 bases). Between the trimmed V and J ends, which lost 6 bases and 4 bases, there was a span of 13 bases. Germline V CDR1 and CDR2: LGHNT, FRNRAP. The CDR3 spans 14 residues. In DNA, the CDR3 is TGTGCTAGTGGACCGACAGCTAAGAATCAGCCCCAGCATTTT. Protein product: CASGPTAKNQPQHF. The full variable domain, with the rest looked up from reference TRBV12-5 and TRBJ1-5, is DARVTQTPRHKVTEMGQEVTMRCQPILGHNTVFWYRQTMMQGLELLAYFRNRAPLDDSGMPKDRFSAEMPDATLATLKIQPSEPRDSAVYFCASGPTAKNQPQHFGDGTRLSIL.

This clone was picked up one time. The chain recombines TRBV11-2 with TRBJ2-3; D not certain. The germline CDR1 and CDR2 sequences are SGHAT and FQNNGV. With 4 bases removed from V and 2 bases from J, the gap between germline ends came to 7 bases. The CDR3 loop spans 13 amino acids. The DNA for the CDR3 is TGTGCCAGCAGCTCTCTGACCACAGATACGCAGTATTTT. It specifies CASSSLTTDTQYF.

This CDR3 reads CASSLGLASKKETQYF. In DNA, the CDR3 is TGTGCCAGCAGCTTAGGACTAGCGTCTAAAAAAGAGACCCAGTACTTC. The chain uses TRBV5-5 and TRBJ2-5, with 9 bases that match TRBD2. The CDR3 covers 16 residues. Germline-derived CDR1 and CDR2 are SGHKS and YYEKEE (reference sequence). V was clipped by 2 bases and J by 3 bases; unmatched bases: 8.

The chain has TRBV13 and TRBJ1-1; tentative D call: TRBD1 (5 bases). Germline values: CDR1 PRHDT, CDR2 FYEKMQ (reference sequence). The CDR3 has 16 amino acids. The ends were cut back, 4 bases at V and 4 bases at J, with 19 bases in the middle. The CDR3 DNA is TGTGCCAGCAGCTGGGCCCCCGGGGGACTGGGCACTGAAGCTTTCTTT. It translates to CASSWAPGGLGTEAFF.

The rearrangement uses TRBV9 and TRBJ2-1; 10 nucleotides align to TRBD2. Per the germline V gene, CDR1 is SGDLS and CDR2 is YYNGEE. V lost 6 bases and J lost 3; bases outside the gene matches: 6. The CDR3 totals 15 residues. The CDR3 here is CASTLTSGDYNEQFF. CDR3 nucleotides: TGTGCCAGCACCTTAACTAGCGGGGACTACAATGAGCAGTTCTTC.

The chain is built from TRBV5-1 and TRBJ1-1, with a weak D call TRBD1 (5 bases). CDR1 is SGHRS and CDR2 is YFSETQ in the germline V gene. This CDR3 contains 15 residues. Deletions cut 4 bases from V and 1 base from J, with 14 bases between. CDR3 sequence reads: CASSPSGLQNTEAFF. DNA for the CDR3: TGCGCCAGCAGCCCATCGGGACTCCAGAACACTGAAGCTTTCTTT.

The rearrangement joins TRBV5-1 to TRBJ2-5; the D is unclear. Germline V gives CDR1 SGHRS, CDR2 YFSETQ. This CDR3 is 14 amino acids long. V was pared by 4 bases and J by 10 bases, with 20 bases between. The CDR3 sequence is CASSGRVESLNQYF. The CDR3 nucleotides are TGCGCCAGCAGCGGCCGGGTAGAGAGCCTTAACCAGTACTTC.

The CDR3 DNA follows: TGTGCCAGCTCCGTCGGGACCTACGAGCAGTACTTC. Translating gives CASSVGTYEQYF. The V and J genes are TRBV25-1 and TRBJ2-7, with D possibly being TRBD2 (5 bases). This CDR3 comprises 12 residues. Germline assignment: CDR1 MGHDK and CDR2 SYGVNS. V was shortened by 8 bases and J by 2 bases, with 10 bases between the two germline ends.

The table lists this clone with a few counts. The CDR3 here is CASSPRTGVGGELFF. CDR3 bases: TGTGCCAGCAGCCCGCGGACAGGGGTGGGCGGGGAGCTGTTTTTT. The V and J genes are TRBV7-9 and TRBJ2-2, with TRBD1 matching over 9 bases. Trimming removed 5 bases from V and 7 bases from J; junction bases left unmatched: 8. There are 15 residues in the CDR3. Germline CDR1 is SEHNR and CDR2 is FQNEAQ (reference sequence).

The chain has TRBV6-1 and TRBJ1-4, with unresolved D. Germline CDR1 reads MNHNS; CDR2 reads SASEGT. Trimming shortened V by 3 bases and J by 8 bases, and 10 bases separated the two germline ends. The CDR3 has 13 residues. CDR3 residues: CASSDGFSEKLFF. The CDR3 DNA reads TGTGCCAGCAGTGATGGGTTCTCCGAAAAACTGTTTTTT.

V is TRBV2 and J is TRBJ2-2, with 10 bases fitting TRBD2. Per germline, CDR1 SNHLY and CDR2 FYNNEI. There are 17 residues in the CDR3. V lost 6 bases to trimming and J lost 5 bases; unmatched junction nucleotides: 12. The CDR3 sequence is CASRPPRLAGVTGELFF. Written as DNA, the CDR3 is TGTGCCAGCAGACCCCCGCGGCTAGCGGGAGTTACCGGGGAGCTGTTTTTT.

V gene TRBV28 combines with J gene TRBJ1-6; TRBD1 is a possible D gene (6 bases). Per germline, CDR1 MDHEN and CDR2 SYDVKM. Trimming removed 6 bases at V and 2 bases at J, with 8 bases between. The CDR3 is 14 amino acids. As DNA, the CDR3 is TGTGCCAGCAGCAACAGGGCCTATAATTCACCCCTCCACTTT. Translating gives CASSNRAYNSPLHF.

The chain recombines TRBV19 with TRBJ1-1; D not certain. V was cut by 5 bases and J by 2 bases, with 9 bases left in between. The germline CDR1 and CDR2 sequences are LNHDA and SQIVND (reference sequence). This CDR3 is 13 amino acids long. CDR3 nucleotide sequence: TGTGCCAGTAGTCCCGGCAGTAACACTGAAGCTTTCTTT. Translating it yields CASSPGSNTEAFF.

A word on this clone: One junction end does not reproduce the germline sequence, and a read error may be involved. The chain links TRBV6-1 to TRBJ1-1; D might be TRBD1 (5 bases). Germline V gene data show CDR1 as MNHNS and CDR2 as SASEGT. The CDR3 is 16 residues long. CDR3 in amino acids: CASSQAVQGSDTEAFF. The DNA for the CDR3 is TGTGCCAGCAGTCAAGCCGTTCAGGGATCGGACACTGAAGCTTTCTTT.

The chain carries TRBV6-5 and TRBJ2-7, with D uncertain. CDR1 is MNHEY, CDR2 SVGAGI, per germline. With 2 bases removed from V and 2 bases from J, the gap between germline ends came to 7 bases. This CDR3 spans 13 amino acids. CDR3 sequence: CASSYLNPYEQYF. In DNA form, the CDR3 reads TGTGCCAGCAGTTACCTAAACCCCTACGAGCAGTACTTC.

V gene TRBV5-1 combines with J gene TRBJ1-2; the D is unclear. The ends were cut back, 6 bases at V and 2 bases at J, with 14 bases in the middle. The CDR3 length is 14 residues. Per germline, CDR1 SGHRS and CDR2 YFSETQ. CDR3: CASTGWGLNYGYTF. CDR3 nucleotides: TGCGCCAGCACCGGTTGGGGTCTGAACTATGGCTACACCTTC.

This sequence joins TRBV10-2 and TRBJ2-7; 10 bases fit TRBD2. CDR1 is WSHSY and CDR2 is SAAADI in the germline V gene. This CDR3 is 16 amino acids long. The V gene end was trimmed by 6 bases and the J gene end by 5 bases; junction bases not matched to a gene: 13. The CDR3 DNA reads as TGCGCCAGCAGGGCCGTAGTAGCGGGGGGCCGGGACGAGCAGTACTTC. It encodes CASRAVVAGGRDEQYF.

The V gene is TRBV10-3, the J gene TRBJ1-5; 12 bases match TRBD1. In germline, CDR1 is ENHRY, CDR2 SYGVKD. V was pared by 4 bases and J by 1 base, with 2 bases of the junction left unmatched. The CDR3 is made up of 16 amino acids. This CDR3 is CAISAGTGGSNQPQHF. The CDR3 coding sequence is TGTGCCATCAGTGCCGGGACAGGGGGCAGCAATCAGCCCCAGCATTTT.

This clone was seen a few times. The limits of the CDR3 on the DNA are not certain, so only TCRdb's listed CDR3 is given. The chain has TRBV28 and TRBJ1-2; the table's D call TRBD1 went unverified against the DNA. The V gene's germline CDR1 is MDHEN and CDR2 SYDVKM. Inclusive of both ends, the CDR3 amounts to 14 amino acids. The CDR3 here is CASSSSGTDYGYTF.

The chain uses TRBV6-5 and TRBJ2-2; D might be TRBD1 or TRBD2, each matching 6 bases. The CDR3 is 15 residues long. Per germline, CDR1 MNHEY and CDR2 SVGAGI. With 5 bases removed from V and 6 bases from J, the gap between germline ends came to 16 bases. The CDR3 nucleotides are TGTGCCAGCAGTCCTCCAGGGGCGGGATCCGGGGAGCTGTTTTTT. It yields the protein CASSPPGAGSGELFF.

This clone was observed a handful of times. This sequence joins TRBV11-2 and TRBJ2-2; 11 bases agree with TRBD2. The germline V gene has CDR1 SGHAT and CDR2 FQNNGV. Trimming at V came to 5 bases and at J to 4 bases, leaving 3 bases not matched to a gene. CDR3 size: 15 residues. Here the CDR3 DNA reads TGTGCCAGCAGCCGCGGGACTAGCGGCACCGGGGAGCTGTTTTTT. It yields the protein CASSRGTSGTGELFF.

This rearrangement joins TRBV19 to TRBJ2-4, with a weak D call TRBD1 (6 bases). V lost 8 bases and J lost 4, with 12 bases in between. The CDR3 sequence is 13 residues long. CDR1 and CDR2 from the germline V gene are LNHDA and SQIVND (reference sequence). DNA of the CDR3: TGTGCCAGTTCCGGGACAATTAAAAACATTCAGTACTTC. Amino acid sequence: CASSGTIKNIQYF.